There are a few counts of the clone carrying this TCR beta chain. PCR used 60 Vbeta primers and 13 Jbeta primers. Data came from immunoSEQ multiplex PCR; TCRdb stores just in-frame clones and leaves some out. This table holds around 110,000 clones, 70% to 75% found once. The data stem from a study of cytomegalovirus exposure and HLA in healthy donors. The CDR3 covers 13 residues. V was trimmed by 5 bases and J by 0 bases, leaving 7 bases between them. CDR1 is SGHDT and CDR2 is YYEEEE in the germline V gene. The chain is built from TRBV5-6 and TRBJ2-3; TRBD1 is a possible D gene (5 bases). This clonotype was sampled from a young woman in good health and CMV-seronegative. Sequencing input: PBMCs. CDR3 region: CASRQESTDTQYF. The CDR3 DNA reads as TGTGCCAGCAGACAGGAGAGCACAGATACGCAGTATTTT.